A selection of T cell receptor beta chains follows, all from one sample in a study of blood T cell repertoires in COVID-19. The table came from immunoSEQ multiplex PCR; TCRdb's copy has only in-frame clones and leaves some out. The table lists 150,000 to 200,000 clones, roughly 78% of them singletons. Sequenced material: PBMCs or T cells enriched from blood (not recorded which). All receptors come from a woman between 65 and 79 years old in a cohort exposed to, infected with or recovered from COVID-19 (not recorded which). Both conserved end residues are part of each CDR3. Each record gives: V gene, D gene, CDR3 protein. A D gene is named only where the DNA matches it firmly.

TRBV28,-,CASSLGQPYEQYF
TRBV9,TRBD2,CASRVGSAGVIDEQYF
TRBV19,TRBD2,CASSITGLAGGAGEQYF
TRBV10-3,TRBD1,CAISAAGQGNTEAFF
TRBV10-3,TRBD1,CAIRKTGSRNTQYF
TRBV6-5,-,CASSSSLSYEQYF
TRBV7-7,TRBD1,CASSSSCPGQGPGESEKLFF
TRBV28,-,CASSPGASSYNEQFF
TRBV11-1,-,CASSLGEEFNNGYTF
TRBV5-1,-,CASSLSTVSGTDTQYF
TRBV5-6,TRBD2,CASSRGLANTGELFF
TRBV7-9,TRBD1,CASSLTGGLEKLFF
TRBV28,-,CASSLVEYGYTF
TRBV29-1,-,CSVEERPRLFF
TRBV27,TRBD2,CASSLFTSGGRGEQYF
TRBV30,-,CAWSPDRGNTIYF
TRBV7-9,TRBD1,CASSGQGEKLFF
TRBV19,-,CASTTSSNQPQHF
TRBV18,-,CASSPQGSNQPQHF
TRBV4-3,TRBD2,CASSQTLADTDTQYF
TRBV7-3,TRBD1,CASSLQGQLAYNEQFF
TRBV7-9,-,CASSLQELRGYTF
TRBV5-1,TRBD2,CASSLGTRDTQYF
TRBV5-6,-,CASSFRQGYEQYF
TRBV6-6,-,CASSFLRDSPLHF
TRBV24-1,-,CATSDPRQVQETQYF
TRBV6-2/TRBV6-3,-,CASSYGGGLNTEAFF
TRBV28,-,CASRDGTSYEQYF
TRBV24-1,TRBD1,CATSDTGTVGLYGYTF
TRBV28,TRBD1,CASTLQGAGETQYF
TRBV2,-,CASSESLLGTAKNIQYF
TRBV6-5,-,CATLREGVNEQFF
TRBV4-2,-,CASSQQGGAGETQYF
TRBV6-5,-,CASSYSSSNQPQHF
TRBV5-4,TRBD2,CASSLSLTSGTYEQYF
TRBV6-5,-,CASSYTREEPQHF
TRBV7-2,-,CASSSFTGPSYNEQFF
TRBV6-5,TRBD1,CASSFRTGGIGETQYF
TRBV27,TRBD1,CASSRGTALYGYTF
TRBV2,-,CASNSQTGAYTEAFF
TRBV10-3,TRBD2,CAISESTILAEKETQYF
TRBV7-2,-,CASSLGQGWYEQYF